This TCR beta chain was sequenced in a study of T cell responses to AZD1222 COVID-19 vaccine. Findings and caveats of the study: Two AZD1222 doses significantly raised spike-specific TCR breadth and depth over controls. Regions 160-218 and 743-854 dominated among vaccine-associated CD4 TCRs spanning spike. Seropositivity was recorded at baseline in only six AZD1222 recipients. The sample set comprised mostly white British donors with more females, and clonal diversity was possibly underestimated.

Some clones are missing from TCRdb's copy, which holds only in-frame ones; the method was immunoSEQ multiplex PCR. Of 85,000 to 130,000 clones in the sample, roughly nine tenths were seen once. CDR1 and CDR2 (germline): SNHLY, FYNNEI. V was cut by 2 bases and J by 5 bases, with 13 bases left in between. This CDR3 comprises 14 residues. To note about this clone: Its specificity is unknown.

The rearrangement uses TRBV2 and TRBJ2-7; perhaps TRBD2 as D (6 bases). This receptor was taken from an adult in good health. Material: peripheral blood, obtained on day 0 of AZD1222 vaccination. The CDR3 region is CASSERGSVNEQYF. For the CDR3, the DNA is TGTGCCAGCAGTGAACGGGGGAGTGTGAACGAGCAGTACTTC. Based on the CDR3 plus reference TRBV2 and TRBJ2-7, the full variable domain is EPEVTQTPSHQVTQMGQEVILRCVPISNHLYFYWYRQILGQKVEFLVSFYNNEISEKSEIFDDQFSVERPDGSNFTLKIRSTKLEDSAMYFCASSERGSVNEQYFGPGTRLTVT.